The clone carrying this T cell receptor beta chain was found many times. As for time point: patch test 2, 6 weeks after DPC sensitization. Treatment of the sample: therapeutic diphenylcyclopropenone sensitization with weekly scalp DPC. These data are taken from a study of human T cells and chemical hapten exposure. V lost 4 bases and J lost 2, with 20 bases in between. The CDR3 runs 17 residues. Germline V CDR1 and CDR2: SGHVS, FNYEAQ. TCRdb called the RACE reads again in MiXCR, with one record for every CDR3 protein. Of some 81,000 distinct CDR3 sequences in the sample, roughly 10% were seen once. This clonotype was obtained from a man younger than 35 with alopecia areata. Some clones in this sample may be carry-over from other donors' samples. The chain is built from TRBV7-6 and TRBJ1-1; no clear D gene. The sample consisted of whole blood, taken in connection with sensitization to the hapten diphenylcyclopropenone (DPC). CDR3 protein: CASSSEVFRVGNTEAFF. The CDR3 DNA reads TGTGCCAGCAGCTCCGAGGTATTTCGAGTTGGAAACACTGAAGCTTTCTTT.